The sequence of this T cell receptor (beta chain) was determined in a study of shared clonotypes between healthy human individuals. Study-level points and caveats: Naive subsets typically showed greater estimated richness than memory subsets. In contrast to clonotypes shared by all four donors, non-shared clonotypes had lower generation probabilities.

The germline V gene encodes CDR1 MDHEN and CDR2 SYDVKM. CDR3 length equals 15 residues. The junction had 5 bases not matched to a gene; V was cut back by 5 bases and J by 2 bases. Sequencing was performed with immunoSEQ multiplex PCR; in TCRdb, only in-frame clones are kept and a portion is missing. The repertoire has a few million clones, 90% to 95% of them found once; the top ten carry under 0.15%. For this clone: Its specificity is not known.

Sequenced: naive CD4+ T cells sorted from blood. The subset was: CD45RA+ positively selected. The V and J genes are TRBV28 and TRBJ1-1; the match to TRBD1 covers 10 bases. The TCR was taken from a man aged 18 to 30 in good health. DNA of the CDR3: TGTGCCAGCAGTCCCCCGACAGGGGGCAACACTGAAGCTTTCTTT. Translated: CASSPPTGGNTEAFF.